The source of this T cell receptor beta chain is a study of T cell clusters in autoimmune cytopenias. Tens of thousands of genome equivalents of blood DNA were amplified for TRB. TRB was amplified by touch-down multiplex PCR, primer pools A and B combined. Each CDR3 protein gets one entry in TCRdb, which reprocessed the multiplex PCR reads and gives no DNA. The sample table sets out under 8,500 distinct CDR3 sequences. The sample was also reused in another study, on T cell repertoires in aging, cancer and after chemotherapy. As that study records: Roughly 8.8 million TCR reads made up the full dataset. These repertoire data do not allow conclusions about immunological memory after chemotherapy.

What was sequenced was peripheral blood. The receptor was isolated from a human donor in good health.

The CDR3 here is CSVDRGGATEAFF. The chain has TRBV29-1 and TRBJ1-1; there is no DNA to check the TCRdb D call of TRBD1. The CDR3 is made up of 13 amino acids. Germline CDR1 reads SQVTM; CDR2 reads ANQGSEA.